This passage covers 18 T cell receptor beta chains from one sample sequenced in a study of T cell repertoires in cytomegalovirus infection. No antigen has been assigned to these receptors. TCRdb analysed the reads with MiXCR anew, one entry per CDR3 protein. The data show 650,000 to 900,000 distinct CDR3 sequences, about 29% seen once. Specimen: cultured CD8+ T cells from PBMCs, collected from culture after CMV antigen stimulation. The receptors were sampled from a human donor in good health (CMV status not recorded). Some clones in this sample may be carry-over from other donors' samples.

CDR3 residues: CASSEGVTYNEQFF. The CDR3 coding sequence is TGTGCCAGCAGTGAAGGGGTCACCTACAATGAGCAGTTCTTC. This chain links TRBV25-1 with TRBJ2-1, with D unclear. The germline V gene encodes CDR1 MGHDK and CDR2 SYGVNS. V gave up 2 bases and J gave up 2 bases, with 7 bases separating them. CDR3 length: 14 residues.

This clonotype turned up a few times. This chain uses TRBV6-1 with TRBJ2-5; D is perhaps TRBD1 (6 bases). Trimming left V 5 bases short and J 5 bases short, with 15 bases between. The CDR3 is 14 amino acids. Germline loops: CDR1 MNHNS, CDR2 SASEGT. The CDR3 here is CASSYPAGVETQYF. Here the CDR3 DNA reads TGTGCCAGCAGTTACCCGGCAGGGGTGGAGACCCAGTACTTC.

This clonotype came up a few times. This chain connects TRBV7-8 to TRBJ1-5; 11 bases match TRBD1. The ends lost 5 bases at V and 0 bases at J; junction bases unmatched: 6. CDR1 is SGHVS and CDR2 is FQNEAQ in the germline V gene. The CDR3 is made up of 17 amino acids. The CDR3 DNA reads as TGTGCCAGCAGCCCCGGACAGGGGGCCTATAGCAATCAGCCCCAGCATTTT. Residues: CASSPGQGAYSNQPQHF.

The V and J genes are TRBV5-4 and TRBJ2-7, with TRBD2 matching 8 bases. Unmatched junction bases numbered 10, after V lost 1 base and J lost 4 bases. CDR3 length: 16 residues. Per germline, CDR1 SGHNT and CDR2 YYREEE (reference sequence). The CDR3 nucleotides are TGTGCCAGCAGCTTGATCGCTAGCGGGTTGTTGTACGAGCAGTACGTC. Translation: CASSLIASGLLYEQYV.

V usage is TRBV7-8 and J usage is TRBJ2-3; 16 nucleotides agree with TRBD2. Germline lookup yields CDR1 SGHVS and CDR2 FQNEAQ. V lost 5 bases and J lost 1; bases outside the gene matches: 9. The CDR3 is 19 residues long. The CDR3, as DNA: TGTGCCAGCAGCGCCATACCCGGGACTAGCGGGGGGGGCACAGATACGCAGTATTTT. It yields the protein CASSAIPGTSGGGTDTQYF.

The gene calls are TRBV4-1 and TRBJ1-2, with D perhaps TRBD1 (5 bases). Germline CDR1 and CDR2: MGHRA and YSYEKL. The ends were cut back, 4 bases at V and 2 bases at J, with 11 bases in the middle. The CDR3 runs to 14 residues. In nucleotides, the CDR3 is TGCGCCAGCAGCCGGAGCGGGGGAAACTATGGCTACACCTTC. Protein: CASSRSGGNYGYTF.

This clonotype was observed at least ten times. Here the CDR3 reads CASSLVYGAQDTQYF. In DNA form, the CDR3 reads TGTGCCAGCAGCTTAGTTTACGGGGCTCAAGATACGCAGTATTTT. The rearrangement uses TRBV7-2 and TRBJ2-3; D is possibly TRBD1 or TRBD2 (5 bases each). Germline assignment: CDR1 SGHTA and CDR2 FQGNSA. This CDR3 has 15 residues. V shed 1 base and J shed 5 bases, with 13 bases lying between them.

This clonotype was seen only a few times. The chain carries TRBV6-2 or TRBV6-3 and TRBJ2-1; unclear D gene. Deletions cut 7 bases from V and 1 base from J, with 14 bases between. The germline V gene has CDR1 MNHEY and CDR2 SVGEGT. The CDR3 is 15 residues long. CDR3 region: CASTLAPRSYNEQFF. The CDR3 DNA reads TGTGCCAGCACTTTGGCACCTCGATCCTACAATGAGCAGTTCTTC.

This clonotype occurred a few times. V is TRBV7-6 and J is TRBJ2-3; possibly TRBD1 or TRBD2 for D (7 bases each). The CDR3 totals 16 residues. Germline V gene data show CDR1 as SGHVS and CDR2 as FNYEAQ. V lost 5 bases and J 2 bases, leaving 17 bases between the germline ends. CDR3 loop: CASSPRGGGNTDTQYF. DNA of the CDR3: TGTGCCAGCAGCCCCAGGGGGGGGGGCAACACAGATACGCAGTATTTT. Using reference TRBV7-6 and TRBJ2-3 for the parts outside the CDR3, the full variable domain is GAGVSQSPRYKVTKRGQDVALRCDPISGHVSLYWYRQALGQGPEFLTYFNYEAQQDKSGLPNDRFSAERPEGSISTLTIQRTEQRDSAMYRCASSPRGGGNTDTQYFGPGTRLTVL.

There are a few counts of this clonotype. The chain is built from TRBV5-1 and TRBJ1-1; 10 bases match TRBD1. Germline CDR1 SGHRS, CDR2 YFSETQ. V dropped 4 bases and J dropped 0; count of bases not matched to a gene: 15. The length of the CDR3 is 19 residues. CDR3 nucleotides: TGCGCCAGCAGCCCTACACCGGGACAGGGGAGAAGGATGAACACTGAAGCTTTCTTT. This codes for CASSPTPGQGRRMNTEAFF.

The rearrangement links TRBV6-5 to TRBJ2-1; D gene ambiguous. CDR1 is MNHEY, CDR2 SVGAGI, per germline. The CDR3 loop spans 15 amino acids. Trimming cost V 6 bases and J 0 bases, with 12 bases left between them. This CDR3 reads CASRLTLSSYNEQFF. The CDR3 nucleotides are TGTGCCAGCAGGCTCACCTTGAGCTCCTACAATGAGCAGTTCTTC.

The genes are TRBV2 and TRBJ2-2; weak D call: TRBD1 (6 bases). Germline lookup yields CDR1 SNHLY and CDR2 FYNNEI. Trimming shortened V by 10 bases and J by 7 bases, and 16 bases separated the two germline ends. This CDR3 has 13 residues. The CDR3 spells CATPTGSSGELFF. In DNA, the CDR3 is TGTGCCACCCCTACAGGGTCGAGCGGGGAGCTGTTTTTT.

The rearrangement uses TRBV7-9 and TRBJ1-5; D is unclear. V lost 1 base and J 1 base, leaving 11 bases between the germline ends. This CDR3 spans 16 amino acids. Germline lookup yields CDR1 SEHNR and CDR2 FQNEAQ (reference sequence). CDR3 bases: TGTGCCAGCAGCTTAGTAGCGGAAGGCAGCAATCAGCCCCAGCATTTT. This codes for CASSLVAEGSNQPQHF.

This chain uses TRBV6-2 or TRBV6-3 with TRBJ2-1, with TRBD1 identical over 7 bases. CDR3 length: 15 residues. From germline, CDR1 is MNHEY and CDR2 SVGEGT. V was clipped by 7 bases and J by 5 bases; unmatched bases: 11. Here the CDR3 reads CASNSRGRGNNEQFF. In DNA form, the CDR3 reads TGTGCCAGCAACTCCCGGGGCAGGGGGAACAATGAGCAGTTCTTC.

The CDR3 DNA is TGTGCCAGCAGTTGGACGTACGAGACCCAGTACTTC. Protein sequence: CASSWTYETQYF. V usage is TRBV2 and J usage is TRBJ2-5; D is ambiguous. The CDR3 runs to 12 residues. V was clipped by 5 bases and J by 5 bases, with 9 bases between them. CDR1 SNHLY and CDR2 FYNNEI come from the germline V gene.

CDR3 in amino acids: CASSERGQGETQYF. The CDR3 DNA reads TGTGCCAGCAGTGAAAGGGGACAGGGCGAGACCCAGTACTTC. The chain carries TRBV2 and TRBJ2-5, with 9 positions matching TRBD1. The ends lost 2 bases at V and 5 bases at J; junction bases unmatched: 3. The CDR3 covers 14 residues. From germline, CDR1 is SNHLY and CDR2 FYNNEI.

The DNA for the CDR3 is TGTGCCAGCAGCCCCTCTGGAGTTGATACGCAGTATTTT. Residues: CASSPSGVDTQYF. The chain recombines TRBV12-3 or TRBV12-4 with TRBJ2-3; D not resolved. CDR3 length: 13 residues. V was clipped by 6 bases and J by 6 bases, with 13 bases between them.

In this sample, this clonotype turned up a few times. Germline is not matched at one junction end, which may reflect a read error. The chain couples TRBV5-6 to TRBJ2-3; no definite D call. Germline CDR1 reads SGHDT; CDR2 reads YYEEEE. The CDR3 consists of 8 residues. CDR3 nucleotides: TGTGCCAGCAGCTCCAAGGGTTTT. This encodes CASSSKGF.